A single sample gave rise to the 3 T cell receptor beta chains below, sequenced in a study of identical twins. TCRdb passed the 5' RACE reads through MiXCR, listing each CDR3 protein once. The sample includes 200,000 to 250,000 distinct CDR3 sequences, about 11% of them seen just once. Sequences were obtained from memory T cells sorted from blood. The origin of the receptors is a man in his fifties or sixties in good health.

The chain is built from TRBV15 and TRBJ1-3; D is ambiguous. There are 12 residues in the CDR3. V was trimmed by 3 bases and J by 4 bases, leaving 4 bases between them. Germline V gene data show CDR1 as LNHNV and CDR2 as YYDKDF (reference sequence). This chain's CDR3 is CATSSVGNTIYF. CDR3 DNA sequence: TGTGCCACCAGCAGCGTGGGAAACACCATATATTTT.

This clonotype was seen ten or more times. The gene calls are TRBV27 and TRBJ2-1, with 13 nucleotides matching TRBD2. Germline assignment: CDR1 MNHEY and CDR2 SMNVEV (reference sequence). V shed 6 bases and J 7 bases; nucleotides not matched to a gene: 6. The CDR3 sequence is 15 residues long. The CDR3 reads CASRGLAGVVNEQFF. The CDR3 region has the DNA TGTGCCAGCAGAGGACTAGCGGGAGTCGTAAATGAGCAGTTCTTC.

The chain uses TRBV20-1 and TRBJ1-1; D call uncertain. CDR1 DFQATT and CDR2 SNEGSKA come from the germline V gene (reference sequence). The V end lost 0 bases, the J end lost 5 bases, and 10 bases lay between the germline ends. CDR3 length equals 13 residues. CDR3 sequence reads: CSARDLGSTEAFF. In DNA form, the CDR3 reads TGCAGTGCTAGAGATTTGGGTTCTACTGAAGCTTTCTTT.